The 8 T cell receptor beta chains presented below share a single source sample, sequenced in a study of cytomegalovirus exposure and HLA in healthy donors. This PCR relied on a set of 60 Vbeta primers and 13 Jbeta primers. The assay was immunoSEQ multiplex PCR, and TCRdb's table has in-frame clones only and misses some. This sample carries about 100,000 clones, about 83% of them seen once, and the ten largest clones take around 5.1%. The specimen sequenced was PBMCs. Receptor source: a female donor in good health and CMV-seropositive.

This chain uses TRBV6-1 with TRBJ1-2; the D is unclear. CDR1 is MNHNS, CDR2 SASEGT, per germline. V lost 6 bases to trimming and J lost 0 bases, with 5 bases between them. The CDR3 totals 12 residues. CDR3 region: CASSPPNYGYTF. The CDR3 DNA follows: TGTGCCAGCAGCCCTCCTAACTATGGCTACACCTTC.

DNA for the CDR3: TGTGCCAGCAGTTTATCAGGGGGAGTTGGCTACACCTTC. Its translation: CASSLSGGVGYTF. V and J are TRBV27 and TRBJ1-2; D is possibly TRBD1 (6 bases). The CDR3 runs to 13 residues. Trimming took 0 bases from V and 7 from J, leaving 9 bases between them. Looked up from germline, CDR1 is MNHEY and CDR2 is SMNVEV (reference sequence).

This clone has a single count. The V gene is TRBV11-2, the J gene TRBJ2-2; 9 bases agree with TRBD2. Germline V CDR1 and CDR2: SGHAT, FQNNGV. The CDR3 spans 16 residues. V shed 1 base, J shed 6 bases, and the junction held 6 bases outside the gene matches. The CDR3 DNA reads as TGTGCCAGCAGCTTAGGTAGCGGGAGAGGGGCCGGGGAGCTGTTTTTT. It translates to CASSLGSGRGAGELFF.

The V gene is TRBV18, the J gene TRBJ1-2, with D perhaps TRBD1 (6 bases). From germline, CDR1 is KGHSH and CDR2 LQKENI. Trimming left V 3 bases short and J 5 bases short, with 13 bases between. The CDR3 is made up of 14 amino acids. CDR3 coding DNA: TGTGCCAGCTCACCGTCAGGGGAGGGGTATGGCTACACCTTC. The encoded protein is CASSPSGEGYGYTF.

This clone turned up a few times. The rearrangement uses TRBV7-2 and TRBJ1-5; D gene ambiguous. The CDR3 extends over 15 amino acids. CDR1 is SGHTA, CDR2 FQGNSA, per germline. The V gene lost 1 base and the J gene lost 4 bases, with 11 bases spanning the gap. The CDR3 region has the DNA TGTGCCAGCAGCTTAGGAGGCTTGATGAATCAGCCCCAGCATTTT. Its translation: CASSLGGLMNQPQHF.

The chain combines TRBV7-8 with TRBJ2-1; D unresolved. The CDR3 length is 15 residues. V shed 0 bases and J shed 5 bases, with 11 bases lying between them. The V gene's germline CDR1 is SGHVS and CDR2 FQNEAQ. The CDR3 protein is CASSLAGSRNNEQFF. CDR3 nucleotides: TGTGCCAGCAGCTTAGCCGGGTCAAGGAACAATGAGCAGTTCTTC.

This chain connects TRBV25-1 to TRBJ2-1, with TRBD2 matching over 14 bases. The CDR3 is made up of 17 amino acids. CDR1 and CDR2 from the germline V gene are MGHDK and SYGVNS. V lost 4 bases and J lost 5; bases outside the gene matches: 7. CDR3 in DNA: TGTGCCAGCAGTGCTCGACTAGCGGGAGGGCCACACAATGAGCAGTTCTTC. This gives the protein CASSARLAGGPHNEQFF. The full variable domain, rest sourced from reference TRBV25-1 and TRBJ2-1, is EADIYQTPRYLVIGTGKKITLECSQTMGHDKMYWYQQDPGMELHLIHYSYGVNSTEKGDLSSESTVSRIRTEHFPLTLESARPSHTSQYLCASSARLAGGPHNEQFFGPGTRLTVL.

V and J are TRBV2 and TRBJ1-2; no firm D call. The CDR3 spans 12 residues. Germline V gene sequence: CDR1 SNHLY, CDR2 FYNNEI. V was shortened by 6 bases and J by 4 bases, with 9 bases between the two germline ends. The DNA of the CDR3 is TGTGCCAGCAGACTTAGTGGCTATGGCTACACCTTC. Protein: CASRLSGYGYTF. Based on the CDR3 plus reference TRBV2 and TRBJ1-2, the full variable domain is EPEVTQTPSHQVTQMGQEVILRCVPISNHLYFYWYRQILGQKVEFLVSFYNNEISEKSEIFDDQFSVERPDGSNFTLKIRSTKLEDSAMYFCASRLSGYGYTFGSGTRLTVV.